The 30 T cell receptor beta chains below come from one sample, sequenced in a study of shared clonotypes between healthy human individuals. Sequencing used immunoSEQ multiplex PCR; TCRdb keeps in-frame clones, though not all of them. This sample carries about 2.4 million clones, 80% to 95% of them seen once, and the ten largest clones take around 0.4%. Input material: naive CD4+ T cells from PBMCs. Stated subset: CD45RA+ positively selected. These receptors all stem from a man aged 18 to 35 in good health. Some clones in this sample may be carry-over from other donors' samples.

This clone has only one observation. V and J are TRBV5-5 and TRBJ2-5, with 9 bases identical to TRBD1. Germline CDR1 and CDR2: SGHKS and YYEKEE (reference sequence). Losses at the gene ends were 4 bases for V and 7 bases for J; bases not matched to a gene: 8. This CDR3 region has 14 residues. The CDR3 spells CASSHTTGGGTQYF. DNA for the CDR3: TGTGCCAGCAGCCATACGACAGGGGGGGGGACCCAGTACTTC. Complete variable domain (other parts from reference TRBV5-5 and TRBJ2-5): DAGVTQSPTHLIKTRGQQVTLRCSPISGHKSVSWYQQVLGQGPQFIFQYYEKEERGRGNFPDRFSARQFPNYSSELNVNALLLGDSALYLCASSHTTGGGTQYFGPGTRLLVL.

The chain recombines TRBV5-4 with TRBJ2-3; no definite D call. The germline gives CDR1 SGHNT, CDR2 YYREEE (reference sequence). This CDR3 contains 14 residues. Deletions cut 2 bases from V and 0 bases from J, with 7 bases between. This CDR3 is CASSFRRSTDTQYF. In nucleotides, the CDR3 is TGTGCCAGCAGCTTCCGACGGAGCACAGATACGCAGTATTTT.

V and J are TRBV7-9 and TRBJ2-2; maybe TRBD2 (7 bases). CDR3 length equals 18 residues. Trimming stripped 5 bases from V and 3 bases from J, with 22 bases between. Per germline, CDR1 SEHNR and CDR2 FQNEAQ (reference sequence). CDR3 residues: CASSRGLGGREDTGELFF. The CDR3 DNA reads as TGTGCCAGCAGCAGAGGGTTGGGGGGGCGCGAGGACACCGGGGAGCTGTTTTTT.

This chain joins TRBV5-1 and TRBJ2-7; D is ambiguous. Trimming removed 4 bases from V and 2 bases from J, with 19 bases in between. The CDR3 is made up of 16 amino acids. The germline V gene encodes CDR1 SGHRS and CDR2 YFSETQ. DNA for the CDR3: TGCGCCAGCAGCCCCAGGACGTCCCAGGTTACCTACGAGCAGTACTTC. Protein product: CASSPRTSQVTYEQYF.

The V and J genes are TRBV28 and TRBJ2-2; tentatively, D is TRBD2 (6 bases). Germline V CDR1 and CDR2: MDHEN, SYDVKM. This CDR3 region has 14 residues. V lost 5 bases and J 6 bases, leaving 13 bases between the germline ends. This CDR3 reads CASSGTAGSGELFF. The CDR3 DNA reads TGTGCCAGCAGTGGAACAGCGGGCTCCGGGGAGCTGTTTTTT.

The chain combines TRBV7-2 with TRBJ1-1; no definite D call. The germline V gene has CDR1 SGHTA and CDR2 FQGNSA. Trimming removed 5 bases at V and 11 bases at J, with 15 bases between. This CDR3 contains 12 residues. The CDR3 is CASSTRTALAFF. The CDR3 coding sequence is TGTGCCAGCAGCACCCGGACCGCCCTGGCTTTCTTT.

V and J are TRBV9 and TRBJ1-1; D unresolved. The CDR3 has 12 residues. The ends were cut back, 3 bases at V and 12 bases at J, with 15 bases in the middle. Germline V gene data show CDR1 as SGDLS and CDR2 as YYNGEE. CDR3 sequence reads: CASSAGYGVSFF. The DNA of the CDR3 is TGTGCCAGCAGCGCCGGTTACGGGGTATCTTTCTTT.

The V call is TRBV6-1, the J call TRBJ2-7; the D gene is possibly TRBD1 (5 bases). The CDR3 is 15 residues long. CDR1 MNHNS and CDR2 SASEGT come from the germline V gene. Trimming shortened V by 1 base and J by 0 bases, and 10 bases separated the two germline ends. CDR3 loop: CASSEEAGLSYEQYF. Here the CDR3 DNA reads TGTGCCAGCAGTGAAGAGGCAGGGCTCTCCTACGAGCAGTACTTC.

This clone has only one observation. CDR3 DNA sequence: TGTGCCAGCAGCTCTAGACAGGCTTGGGGGTCCGGGGAGCTGTTTTTT. Residues: CASSSRQAWGSGELFF. This chain uses TRBV5-6 with TRBJ2-2, with a weak D call TRBD1 (6 bases). The ends were cut back, 3 bases at V and 6 bases at J, with 18 bases in the middle. The germline gives CDR1 SGHDT, CDR2 YYEEEE. The CDR3 length is 16 residues.

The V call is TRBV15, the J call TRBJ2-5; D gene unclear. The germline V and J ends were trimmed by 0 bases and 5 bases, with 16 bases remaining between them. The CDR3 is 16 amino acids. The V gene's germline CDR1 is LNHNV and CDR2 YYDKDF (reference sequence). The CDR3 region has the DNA TGTGCCACCAGCAGAGATCGGCCAGGTTTTGGGGAGACCCAGTACTTC. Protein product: CATSRDRPGFGETQYF. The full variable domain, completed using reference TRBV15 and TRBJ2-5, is DAMVIQNPRYQVTQFGKPVTLSCSQTLNHNVMYWYQQKSSQAPKLLFHYYDKDFNNEADTPDNFQSRRPNTSFCFLDIRSPGLGDTAMYLCATSRDRPGFGETQYFGPGTRLLVL.

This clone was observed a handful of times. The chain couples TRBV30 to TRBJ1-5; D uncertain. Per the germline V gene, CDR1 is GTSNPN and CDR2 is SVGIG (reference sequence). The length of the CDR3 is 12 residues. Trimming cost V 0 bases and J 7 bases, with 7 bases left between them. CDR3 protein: CAWSVKGQPQHF. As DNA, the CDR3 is TGTGCCTGGAGTGTAAAGGGACAGCCCCAGCATTTT.

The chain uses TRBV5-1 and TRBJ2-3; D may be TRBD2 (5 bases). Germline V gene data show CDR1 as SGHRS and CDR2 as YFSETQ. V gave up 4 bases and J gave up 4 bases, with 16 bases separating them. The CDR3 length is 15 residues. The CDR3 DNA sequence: TGCGCCAGCAGCAGGGAGTCGGGTCCGGCAGATACGCAGTATTTT. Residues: CASSRESGPADTQYF.

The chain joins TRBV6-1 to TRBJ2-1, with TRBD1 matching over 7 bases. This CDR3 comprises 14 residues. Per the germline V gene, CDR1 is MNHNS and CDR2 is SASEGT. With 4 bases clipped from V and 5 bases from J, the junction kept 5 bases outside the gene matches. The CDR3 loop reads CASSGWTGDNEQFF. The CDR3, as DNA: TGTGCCAGCAGTGGTTGGACAGGAGACAATGAGCAGTTCTTC.

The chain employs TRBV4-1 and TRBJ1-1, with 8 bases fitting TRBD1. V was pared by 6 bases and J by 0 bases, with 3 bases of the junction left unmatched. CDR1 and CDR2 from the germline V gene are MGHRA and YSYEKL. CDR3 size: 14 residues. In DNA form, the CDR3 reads TGCGCCAGCAGTCGACAGGGGATGAACACTGAAGCTTTCTTT. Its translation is CASSRQGMNTEAFF.

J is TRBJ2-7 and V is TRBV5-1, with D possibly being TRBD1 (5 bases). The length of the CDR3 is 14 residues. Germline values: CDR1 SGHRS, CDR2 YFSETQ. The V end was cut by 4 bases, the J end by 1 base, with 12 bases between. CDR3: CASSQGHGSYEQYF. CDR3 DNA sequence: TGCGCCAGCAGCCAAGGACATGGATCCTACGAGCAGTACTTC.

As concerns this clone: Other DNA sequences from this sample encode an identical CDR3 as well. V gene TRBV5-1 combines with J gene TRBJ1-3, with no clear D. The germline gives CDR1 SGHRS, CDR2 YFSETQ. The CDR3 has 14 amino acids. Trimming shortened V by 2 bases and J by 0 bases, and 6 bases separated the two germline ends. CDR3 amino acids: CASSLGSSGNTIYF. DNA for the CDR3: TGCGCCAGCAGCTTAGGCAGCTCTGGAAACACCATATATTTT.

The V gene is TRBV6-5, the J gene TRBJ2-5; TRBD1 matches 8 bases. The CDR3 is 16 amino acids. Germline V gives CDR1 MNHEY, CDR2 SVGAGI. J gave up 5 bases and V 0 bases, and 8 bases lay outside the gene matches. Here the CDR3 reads CASSYSSGQGRETQYF. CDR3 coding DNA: TGTGCCAGCAGTTACTCATCCGGACAGGGTCGTGAGACCCAGTACTTC.

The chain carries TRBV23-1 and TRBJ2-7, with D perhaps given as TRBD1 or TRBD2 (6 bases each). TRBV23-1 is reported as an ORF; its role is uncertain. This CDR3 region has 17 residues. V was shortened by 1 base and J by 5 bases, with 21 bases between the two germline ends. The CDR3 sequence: CASSQYWVAGQFHEQYF. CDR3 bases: TGCGCCAGCAGTCAATACTGGGTTGCGGGACAATTTCACGAGCAGTACTTC.

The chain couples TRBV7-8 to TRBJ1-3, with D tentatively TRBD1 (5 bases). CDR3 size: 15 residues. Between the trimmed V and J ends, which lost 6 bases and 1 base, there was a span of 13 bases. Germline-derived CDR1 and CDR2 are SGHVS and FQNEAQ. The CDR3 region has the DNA TGTGCCAGCAGGGGGAGCGCAGGGTCTGGAAACACCATATATTTT. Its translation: CASRGSAGSGNTIYF. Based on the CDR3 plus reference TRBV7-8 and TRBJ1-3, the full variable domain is GAGVSQSPRYKVAKRGQDVALRCDPISGHVSLFWYQQALGQGPEFLTYFQNEAQLDKSGLPSDRFFAERPEGSVSTLKIQRTQQEDSAVYLCASRGSAGSGNTIYFGEGSWLTVV.

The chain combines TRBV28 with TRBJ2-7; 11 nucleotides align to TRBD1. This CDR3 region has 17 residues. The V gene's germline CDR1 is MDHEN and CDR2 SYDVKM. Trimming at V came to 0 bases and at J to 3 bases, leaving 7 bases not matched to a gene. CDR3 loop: CASSLWGQGVAYYEQYF. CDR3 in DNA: TGTGCCAGCAGTTTATGGGGACAGGGGGTTGCGTACTACGAGCAGTACTTC.

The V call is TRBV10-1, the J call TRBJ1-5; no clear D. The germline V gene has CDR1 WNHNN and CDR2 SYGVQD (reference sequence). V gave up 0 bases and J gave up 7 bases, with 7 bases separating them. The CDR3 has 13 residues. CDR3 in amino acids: CASSESGKQPQHF. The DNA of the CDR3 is TGCGCCAGCAGTGAGTCCGGAAAGCAGCCCCAGCATTTT.

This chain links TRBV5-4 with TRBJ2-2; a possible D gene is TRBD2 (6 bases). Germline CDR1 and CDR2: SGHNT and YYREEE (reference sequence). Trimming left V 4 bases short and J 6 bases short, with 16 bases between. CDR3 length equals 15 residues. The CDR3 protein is CASSRVPSEPGELFF. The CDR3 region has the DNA TGTGCCAGCAGCCGCGTTCCTAGCGAACCCGGGGAGCTGTTTTTT.

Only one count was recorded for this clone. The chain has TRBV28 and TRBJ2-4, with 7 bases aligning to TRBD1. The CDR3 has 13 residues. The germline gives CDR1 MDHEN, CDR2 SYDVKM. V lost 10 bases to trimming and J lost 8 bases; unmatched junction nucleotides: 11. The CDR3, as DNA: TGTGCCACCGGCCCAGGGGGAATATACATTCAGTACTTC. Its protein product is CATGPGGIYIQYF.

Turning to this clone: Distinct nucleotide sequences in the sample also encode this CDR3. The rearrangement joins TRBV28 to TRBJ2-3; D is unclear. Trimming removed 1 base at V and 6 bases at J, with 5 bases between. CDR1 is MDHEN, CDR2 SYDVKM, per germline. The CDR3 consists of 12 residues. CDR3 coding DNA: TGTGCCAGCAGTTTATTGGCCGATACGCAGTATTTT. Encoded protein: CASSLLADTQYF.

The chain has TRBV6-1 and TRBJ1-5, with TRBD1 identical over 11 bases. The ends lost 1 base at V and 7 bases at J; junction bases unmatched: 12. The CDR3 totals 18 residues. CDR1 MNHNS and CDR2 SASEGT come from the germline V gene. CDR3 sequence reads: CASSEGDWTGGLLQPQHF. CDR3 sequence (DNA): TGTGCCAGCAGTGAAGGGGACTGGACAGGGGGCCTGCTCCAGCCCCAGCATTTT.

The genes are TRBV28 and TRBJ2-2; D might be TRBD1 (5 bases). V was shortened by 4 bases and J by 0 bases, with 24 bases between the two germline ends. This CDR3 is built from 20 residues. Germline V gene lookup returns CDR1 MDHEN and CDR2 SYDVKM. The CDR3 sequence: CASSSTPPFSGLPNTGELFF. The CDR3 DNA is TGTGCCAGCAGTTCCACCCCTCCCTTTTCAGGGCTACCGAACACCGGGGAGCTGTTTTTT.

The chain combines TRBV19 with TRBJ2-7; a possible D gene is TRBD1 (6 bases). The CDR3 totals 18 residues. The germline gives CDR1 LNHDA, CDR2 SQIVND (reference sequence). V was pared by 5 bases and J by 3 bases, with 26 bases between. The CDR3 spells CASSAAAPRQGSNYEQYF. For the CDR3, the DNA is TGTGCCAGTAGTGCGGCCGCCCCTCGCCAGGGGAGTAACTACGAGCAGTACTTC.

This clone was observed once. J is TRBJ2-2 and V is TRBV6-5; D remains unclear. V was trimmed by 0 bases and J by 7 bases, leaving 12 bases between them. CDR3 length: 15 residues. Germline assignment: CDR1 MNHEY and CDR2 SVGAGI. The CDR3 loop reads CASSYSIKTGGELFF. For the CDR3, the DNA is TGTGCCAGCAGTTACTCAATCAAGACCGGCGGGGAGCTGTTTTTT.

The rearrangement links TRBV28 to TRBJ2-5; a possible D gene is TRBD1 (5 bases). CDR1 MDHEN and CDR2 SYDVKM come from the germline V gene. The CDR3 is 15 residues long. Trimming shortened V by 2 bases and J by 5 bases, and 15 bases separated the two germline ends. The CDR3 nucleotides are TGTGCCAGCAGTTTACGTGTAGGGGCGCGGGAGACCCAGTACTTC. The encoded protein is CASSLRVGARETQYF.

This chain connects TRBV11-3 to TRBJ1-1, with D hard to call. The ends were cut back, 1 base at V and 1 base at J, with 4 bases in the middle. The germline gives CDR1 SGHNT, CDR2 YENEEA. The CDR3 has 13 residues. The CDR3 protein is CASSLVGNTEAFF. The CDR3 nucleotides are TGTGCCAGCAGCTTAGTAGGGAACACTGAAGCTTTCTTT.